The clone carrying this T cell receptor (beta chain) was seen just once. Its target is unknown. CDR3 size: 17 residues. The trim removed 0 bases at V and 1 base at J, leaving 6 bases unmatched. CDR1 MNHNS and CDR2 SASEGT come from the germline V gene. 60 Vbeta and 13 Jbeta primers were used in PCR. The repertoire was sequenced with immunoSEQ multiplex PCR; TCRdb's copy has only in-frame clones and lacks some. The sample contains some 150,000 clones, about 83% of which appear only once. The sample comes from a study of cytomegalovirus exposure and HLA in healthy donors. Study as a whole: Earlier, fewer than 140 million unique TCR beta sequences were recovered from about 200 million T cells by an analysis. General study points: One later analysis reportedly identified an Asian-associated ancestry cluster that showed fewer N-insertions than the roughly 700-donor mean. Listed as cytomegalovirus-associated were 164 TCR beta chains.

The sequencing input was PBMCs. The rearrangement uses TRBV6-1 and TRBJ2-7; 10 bases agree with TRBD2. The receptor's source is a woman aged 25 to 45 in good health and CMV-seronegative. The CDR3 is CASSEALGAGGSYEQYF. Here the CDR3 DNA reads TGTGCCAGCAGTGAAGCGCTTGGAGCGGGAGGGTCCTACGAGCAGTACTTC.